This is a list of T cell receptor beta chains from one sample in a study of shared clonotypes between healthy human individuals. Here immunoSEQ multiplex PCR was the method, and the copy in TCRdb shows in-frame clones only, minus some. In the table there are some 700,000 clones, roughly 88% of which are singletons. Material for sequencing was memory CD8+ T cells from PBMCs. These receptors were obtained from a man aged 18 to 30 in good health. Some clones in this sample may be carry-over from other donors' samples. Each CDR3 is given with its conserved first and last residue. D genes are given only for firm matches. For some rows the clone size is stated as once, few or many, or as a class when expanded; others skip it.

v_call: TRBV27; j_call: TRBJ2-7; cdr3_length: 16; clone_size: -; d_call: -; cdr3_aa: CASSLSTGSMFYEQYF; cdr3_nt: TGTGCCAGCAGTTTATCCACAGGCTCTATGTTCTACGAGCAGTACTTC
v_call: TRBV5-4; j_call: TRBJ2-1; cdr3_length: 15; clone_size: -; d_call: -; cdr3_aa: CASSLSGEVYNEQFF; cdr3_nt: TGTGCCAGCAGCTTGAGTGGGGAAGTATACAATGAGCAGTTCTTC
v_call: TRBV19; j_call: TRBJ1-4; cdr3_length: 17; clone_size: -; d_call: -; cdr3_aa: CASSARDRTEVNEKLFF; cdr3_nt: TGTGCCAGTAGTGCGCGGGACCGGACCGAGGTCAATGAAAAACTGTTTTTT
v_call: TRBV27; j_call: TRBJ1-4; cdr3_length: 12; clone_size: -; d_call: -; cdr3_aa: CASSGRNEKLFF; cdr3_nt: TGTGCCAGTTCGGGCAGGAATGAAAAACTGTTTTTT
v_call: TRBV18; j_call: TRBJ2-7; cdr3_length: 15; clone_size: once; d_call: -; cdr3_aa: CASSPVLEATYEQYF; cdr3_nt: TGTGCCAGCTCACCAGTCCTGGAGGCGACCTACGAGCAGTACTTC
v_call: TRBV6-6; j_call: TRBJ1-1; cdr3_length: 16; clone_size: -; d_call: TRBD1; cdr3_aa: CASSYSGGRVNTEAFF; cdr3_nt: TGTGCCAGCAGTTACTCAGGGGGCAGGGTGAACACTGAAGCTTTCTTT
v_call: TRBV27; j_call: TRBJ1-2; cdr3_length: 12; clone_size: -; d_call: -; cdr3_aa: CASRGPHYGYTF; cdr3_nt: TGTGCCAGCAGGGGACCTCACTATGGCTACACCTTC
v_call: TRBV10-2; j_call: TRBJ2-1; cdr3_length: 13; clone_size: -; d_call: TRBD2; cdr3_aa: CASSRLADNEQFF; cdr3_nt: TGCGCCAGCAGTCGTCTAGCGGACAATGAGCAGTTCTTC
v_call: TRBV9; j_call: TRBJ2-7; cdr3_length: 14; clone_size: -; d_call: TRBD2; cdr3_aa: CASSVSGGPNEQYF; cdr3_nt: TGTGCCAGCAGCGTTTCGGGAGGGCCAAACGAGCAGTACTTC
v_call: TRBV9; j_call: TRBJ2-5; cdr3_length: 15; clone_size: -; d_call: TRBD2; cdr3_aa: CASSVAGGSGETQYF; cdr3_nt: TGTGCCAGCAGCGTAGCTGGCGGGAGCGGGGAGACCCAGTACTTC
v_call: TRBV15; j_call: TRBJ2-7; cdr3_length: 14; clone_size: -; d_call: -; cdr3_aa: CATSRGIGGYEQYF; cdr3_nt: TGTGCCACCAGCAGAGGAATCGGGGGCTACGAGCAGTACTTC
v_call: TRBV19; j_call: TRBJ2-7; cdr3_length: 17; clone_size: -; d_call: TRBD2; cdr3_aa: CASSHRWGRDYSYEQYF; cdr3_nt: TGTGCCAGTAGTCACCGGTGGGGACGGGACTACTCCTACGAGCAGTACTTC
v_call: TRBV7-8; j_call: TRBJ2-1; cdr3_length: 17; clone_size: -; d_call: TRBD2; cdr3_aa: CASSLPQGSGSHNEQFF; cdr3_nt: TGTGCCAGCAGCTTACCTCAAGGTAGCGGGAGCCACAATGAGCAGTTCTTC
v_call: TRBV7-9; j_call: TRBJ1-2; cdr3_length: 16; clone_size: -; d_call: -; cdr3_aa: CASSLLLSEFEYGYTF; cdr3_nt: TGTGCCAGCAGCTTACTCCTATCGGAGTTTGAATATGGCTACACCTTC
v_call: TRBV25-1; j_call: TRBJ1-6; cdr3_length: 15; clone_size: -; d_call: -; cdr3_aa: CASSESVPLRSPLHF; cdr3_nt: TGTGCCAGCAGTGAATCCGTCCCACTGCGTTCACCCCTCCACTTT
v_call: TRBV5-6; j_call: TRBJ2-7; cdr3_length: 13; clone_size: -; d_call: -; cdr3_aa: CASSLNPTYEQYF; cdr3_nt: TGTGCCAGCAGCTTGAATCCTACCTACGAGCAGTACTTC
v_call: TRBV7-8; j_call: TRBJ2-3; cdr3_length: 16; clone_size: -; d_call: -; cdr3_aa: CASSLKGLSFTDTQYF; cdr3_nt: TGTGCCAGCAGCTTAAAGGGCCTGTCCTTCACAGATACGCAGTATTTT
v_call: TRBV27; j_call: TRBJ1-2; cdr3_length: 14; clone_size: -; d_call: -; cdr3_aa: CASSLQPGLYGYTF; cdr3_nt: TGTGCCAGCAGTTTACAACCAGGCCTCTATGGCTACACCTTC
v_call: TRBV5-3; j_call: TRBJ1-2; cdr3_length: 18; clone_size: -; d_call: -; cdr3_aa: CARSLFVLVSPLNYGYTF; cdr3_nt: TGTGCCAGAAGCTTGTTCGTTTTGGTGTCACCCCTTAACTATGGCTACACCTTC
v_call: TRBV6-5; j_call: TRBJ1-2; cdr3_length: 14; clone_size: -; d_call: -; cdr3_aa: CASSYVAGNYGYTF; cdr3_nt: TGTGCCAGCAGTTACGTCGCCGGGAACTATGGCTACACCTTC
v_call: TRBV9; j_call: TRBJ2-1; cdr3_length: 13; clone_size: -; d_call: TRBD1; cdr3_aa: CASSTTGVGEQFF; cdr3_nt: TGTGCCAGCAGCACCACAGGGGTGGGTGAGCAGTTCTTC
v_call: TRBV28; j_call: TRBJ2-7; cdr3_length: 16; clone_size: -; d_call: -; cdr3_aa: CASSPPEGEDSYEQYF; cdr3_nt: TGTGCCAGCAGTCCCCCAGAGGGGGAGGATTCCTACGAGCAGTACTTC
v_call: TRBV28; j_call: TRBJ1-4; cdr3_length: 15; clone_size: -; d_call: TRBD1; cdr3_aa: CASSYTTGGDEKLFF; cdr3_nt: TGTGCCAGCAGTTACACTACAGGGGGCGATGAAAAACTGTTTTTT
v_call: TRBV11-2; j_call: TRBJ1-1; cdr3_length: 12; clone_size: -; d_call: -; cdr3_aa: CASSSVPTEAFF; cdr3_nt: TGTGCCAGCAGCTCCGTCCCCACTGAAGCTTTCTTT
v_call: TRBV7-9; j_call: TRBJ2-6; cdr3_length: 16; clone_size: -; d_call: -; cdr3_aa: CASSGPHSSGANVLTF; cdr3_nt: TGTGCCAGCAGCGGACCGCACAGTTCTGGGGCCAACGTCCTGACTTTC
v_call: TRBV5-1; j_call: TRBJ2-3; cdr3_length: 17; clone_size: -; d_call: -; cdr3_aa: CASSEDPILLLTDTQYF; cdr3_nt: TGCGCCAGCAGCGAGGACCCTATACTTCTACTCACAGATACGCAGTATTTT
v_call: TRBV27; j_call: TRBJ1-1; cdr3_length: 13; clone_size: -; d_call: -; cdr3_aa: CASSAYQNTEAFF; cdr3_nt: TGTGCCAGCAGTGCCTACCAGAACACTGAAGCTTTCTTT
v_call: TRBV4-3; j_call: TRBJ1-2; cdr3_length: 18; clone_size: -; d_call: TRBD1; cdr3_aa: CASSQEEGRDRGYHGYTF; cdr3_nt: TGCGCCAGCAGCCAAGAGGAGGGCCGGGACAGGGGGTACCATGGCTACACCTTC
v_call: TRBV15; j_call: TRBJ2-2; cdr3_length: 16; clone_size: -; d_call: -; cdr3_aa: CATSRDRQGDTGELFF; cdr3_nt: TGTGCCACCAGCAGAGATAGGCAGGGCGACACCGGGGAGCTGTTTTTT
v_call: TRBV7-9; j_call: TRBJ2-1; cdr3_length: 13; clone_size: once; d_call: -; cdr3_aa: CASGLPPYNEQFF; cdr3_nt: TGTGCCAGCGGCTTACCGCCCTACAATGAGCAGTTCTTC
v_call: TRBV4-1; j_call: TRBJ1-6; cdr3_length: 15; clone_size: -; d_call: -; cdr3_aa: CASSQPTGADSPLHF; cdr3_nt: TGCGCCAGCAGCCAACCGACAGGAGCGGACTCACCCCTCCACTTT
v_call: TRBV7-9; j_call: TRBJ1-1; cdr3_length: 15; clone_size: once; d_call: -; cdr3_aa: CASSPWRDVNTEAFF; cdr3_nt: TGTGCCAGCAGCCCCTGGAGAGACGTGAACACTGAAGCTTTCTTT
v_call: TRBV19; j_call: TRBJ2-1; cdr3_length: 13; clone_size: -; d_call: -; cdr3_aa: CASSPRVLNEQFF; cdr3_nt: TGTGCCAGTAGCCCCAGGGTTCTCAATGAGCAGTTCTTC
v_call: TRBV5-1; j_call: TRBJ2-1; cdr3_length: 16; clone_size: -; d_call: TRBD2; cdr3_aa: CASSLGVGLAGDEQFF; cdr3_nt: TGCGCCAGCAGCTTGGGGGTAGGGCTAGCGGGAGATGAGCAGTTCTTC
v_call: TRBV6-6; j_call: TRBJ1-1; cdr3_length: 15; clone_size: -; d_call: -; cdr3_aa: CASSFPTRMNTEAFF; cdr3_nt: TGTGCCAGCAGTTTTCCGACACGCATGAACACTGAAGCTTTCTTT
v_call: TRBV9; j_call: TRBJ1-1; cdr3_length: 15; clone_size: -; d_call: -; cdr3_aa: CASSVDQGMNTEAFF; cdr3_nt: TGTGCCAGCAGCGTAGATCAAGGGATGAACACTGAAGCTTTCTTT
v_call: TRBV5-6; j_call: TRBJ1-1; cdr3_length: 13; clone_size: -; d_call: -; cdr3_aa: CASTPTSDTEAFF; cdr3_nt: TGTGCCAGCACCCCAACCTCGGACACTGAAGCTTTCTTT
v_call: TRBV11-1; j_call: TRBJ2-5; cdr3_length: 18; clone_size: -; d_call: -; cdr3_aa: CASSHRRGGGVDQETQYF; cdr3_nt: TGTGCCAGCAGCCATCGGCGTGGTGGGGGAGTGGACCAAGAGACCCAGTACTTC
v_call: TRBV13; j_call: TRBJ2-7; cdr3_length: 15; clone_size: -; d_call: -; cdr3_aa: CASSPAAENSYEQYF; cdr3_nt: TGTGCCAGCAGCCCAGCGGCGGAGAACTCCTACGAGCAGTACTTC
v_call: TRBV2; j_call: TRBJ2-3; cdr3_length: 16; clone_size: -; d_call: -; cdr3_aa: CASCPGWSGSADTQYF; cdr3_nt: TGTGCCAGCTGCCCCGGTTGGAGCGGGTCCGCAGATACGCAGTATTTT
v_call: TRBV7-9; j_call: TRBJ2-7; cdr3_length: 16; clone_size: -; d_call: TRBD1; cdr3_aa: CASSLPDRTNSYEQYF; cdr3_nt: TGTGCCAGCAGCCTTCCGGACAGGACGAACTCCTACGAGCAGTACTTC
v_call: TRBV15; j_call: TRBJ2-7; cdr3_length: 17; clone_size: once; d_call: -; cdr3_aa: CATSRSIPHVPPYEQYF; cdr3_nt: TGTGCCACCAGCAGATCAATCCCACACGTCCCCCCCTACGAGCAGTACTTC
v_call: TRBV28; j_call: TRBJ2-6; cdr3_length: 18; clone_size: few; d_call: TRBD1; cdr3_aa: CASGNYRGHWDGANVLTF; cdr3_nt: TGTGCCAGCGGGAATTACAGGGGCCATTGGGATGGGGCCAACGTCCTGACTTTC
v_call: TRBV7-3; j_call: TRBJ2-2; cdr3_length: 17; clone_size: -; d_call: TRBD2; cdr3_aa: CASSFVAGGINTGELFF; cdr3_nt: TGTGCCAGCAGCTTTGTAGCGGGAGGGATAAACACCGGGGAGCTGTTTTTT
v_call: TRBV6-4; j_call: TRBJ2-1; cdr3_length: 16; clone_size: -; d_call: TRBD2; cdr3_aa: CASSLRSSGRYNEQFF; cdr3_nt: TGTGCCAGCAGCCTAAGGTCTAGCGGGAGGTACAATGAGCAGTTCTTC
v_call: TRBV9; j_call: TRBJ1-2; cdr3_length: 14; clone_size: -; d_call: -; cdr3_aa: CASSVFSGDYGYTF; cdr3_nt: TGTGCCAGCAGCGTTTTCTCCGGGGACTATGGCTACACCTTC
v_call: TRBV9; j_call: TRBJ2-1; cdr3_length: 11; clone_size: -; d_call: -; cdr3_aa: CASSQGREQFF; cdr3_nt: TGTGCCAGCAGCCAAGGCCGTGAGCAGTTCTTC
v_call: TRBV5-6; j_call: TRBJ2-3; cdr3_length: 16; clone_size: -; d_call: TRBD1; cdr3_aa: CASSQVTGGPTDTQYF; cdr3_nt: TGTGCCAGCAGCCAGGTCACAGGGGGCCCCACAGATACGCAGTATTTT
v_call: TRBV6-4; j_call: TRBJ2-1; cdr3_length: 16; clone_size: once; d_call: TRBD1; cdr3_aa: CASSSNPGQGHNEQFF; cdr3_nt: TGTGCCAGCAGTTCCAACCCGGGACAGGGACACAATGAGCAGTTCTTC
v_call: TRBV5-1; j_call: TRBJ2-1; cdr3_length: 14; clone_size: -; d_call: TRBD2; cdr3_aa: CASSRSGSANEQFF; cdr3_nt: TGCGCCAGCAGCCGGAGCGGGAGTGCCAATGAGCAGTTCTTC